Listed here are 6 T cell receptor beta chains from one sample, sequenced in a study of cytomegalovirus exposure and HLA in healthy donors. A multiplex PCR was run with 60 Vbeta primers and 13 Jbeta primers. Method: immunoSEQ multiplex PCR; TCRdb's copy keeps in-frame clones and lacks some. Of about 76,000 clones detected, around three quarters appear once; the ten largest clones hold 2.5%. Material for sequencing was PBMCs. These receptor sequences come from a man in his thirties or forties in good health and CMV-seronegative.

The V call is TRBV6-6, the J call TRBJ2-5; D is perhaps TRBD2 (5 bases). This CDR3 is built from 12 residues. The V and J ends lost 2 bases and 5 bases respectively, with 6 bases between them. Germline-derived CDR1 and CDR2 are MNHNY and SVGAGI (reference sequence). The CDR3: CASSYRRETQYF. CDR3 DNA: TGTGCCAGCAGTTACAGGAGGGAGACCCAGTACTTC.

The chain recombines TRBV18 with TRBJ1-2, with 7 bases identical to TRBD1. Germline loops: CDR1 KGHSH, CDR2 LQKENI. This CDR3 has 12 residues. The junction had 2 bases not matched to a gene; V was cut back by 4 bases and J by 6 bases. The CDR3: CASSLQGNGYTF. CDR3 coding DNA: TGTGCCAGCTCACTACAGGGGAATGGCTACACCTTC.

The gene calls are TRBV12-5 and TRBJ2-3; D ambiguous. V was clipped by 0 bases and J by 3 bases, with 7 bases between them. The germline V gene has CDR1 LGHNT and CDR2 FRNRAP. This CDR3 has 14 amino acids. The chain's CDR3 is CASGLVPGTDTQYF. DNA of the CDR3: TGTGCTAGTGGTTTGGTACCCGGGACAGATACGCAGTATTTT.

About this clone itself: One junction end disagrees with the germline gene, perhaps due to a read error. The V call is TRBV30, the J call TRBJ2-7; 8 nucleotides line up with TRBD2. This CDR3 region has 15 residues. Germline V gene sequence: CDR1 GTSNPN, CDR2 SVGIG (reference sequence). CDR3 in amino acids: CPWIRTGTSSYEQYF. The CDR3 nucleotides are TGTCCCTGGATTAGGACCGGGACTAGCTCCTACGAGCAGTACTTC.

In its sample, this clone was seen a few times. The chain is built from TRBV18 and TRBJ1-3; D is perhaps TRBD1 (5 bases). This CDR3 is built from 14 residues. V was pared by 6 bases and J by 0 bases, with 9 bases between. CDR1 and CDR2 from the germline V gene are KGHSH and LQKENI. The CDR3 coding sequence is TGTGCCAGCTCGGGGACTATCTCTGGAAACACCATATATTTT. Its protein product is CASSGTISGNTIYF.

This chain links TRBV4-1 with TRBJ1-4; D gene ambiguous. This CDR3 comprises 15 residues. Germline-derived CDR1 and CDR2 are MGHRA and YSYEKL. Between the trimmed V and J ends, which lost 1 base and 7 bases, there was a span of 13 bases. Here the CDR3 DNA reads TGCGCCAGCAGCCAAGGAGGGCGCGCCGGTGAAAAACTGTTTTTT. Encoded protein: CASSQGGRAGEKLFF.